This TCR beta chain was profiled in a study of shared clonotypes between healthy human individuals. Across the study: CD8 memory received one plate per donor, CD8 naive two, CD4 memory three and CD4 naive three. Study-level results: Only a few donors were included, so the genetic and exposure-history diversity represented was limited. Unshared clonotypes carried lower generation probabilities than those common to all four donors.

As originally analysed: Junction-only sequences without quality scores came from ImmunoSEQ, so filtering differed. TCRdb's table, derived via immunoSEQ multiplex PCR, lists solely in-frame clones and lacks some. The DNA was the basis for D and trimming; V, J and clone size are from that table. The sample yields around 700,000 clones, about two thirds seen once. CDR1 and CDR2 from the germline V gene are MDHEN and SYDVKM. V shed 8 bases and J shed 8 bases, with 12 bases lying between them. This CDR3 region has 12 residues. Comment on this clone: Its antigen remains unidentified.

The origin of this receptor is a young woman in good health. Specimen: memory CD4+ T cells sorted from blood. This sample's subset: CD45RA-negative fraction. This chain connects TRBV28 to TRBJ1-4; D call uncertain. The CDR3 is CASGSAGEKLFF. CDR3 nucleotides: TGTGCCAGCGGGTCGGCGGGGGAAAAACTGTTTTTT.